This TCR beta chain was documented in a study of human T cells and chemical hapten exposure. The CDR3 totals 15 residues. V was shortened by 3 bases and J by 4 bases, with 18 bases between the two germline ends. CDR1 is DFQATT, CDR2 SNEGSKA, per germline (reference sequence). The study's library attached unique molecular identifiers to single cDNA molecules. A single record per CDR3 protein comes from TCRdb applying MiXCR to the RACE reads. This sample has roughly 90,000 distinct CDR3 sequences, with 11% found just once. This clonotype was seen many times. The time point: patch test 3, about 24 weeks after DPC sensitization. As for treatment: therapeutic diphenylcyclopropenone sensitization with weekly scalp DPC.

The sequencing here drew on whole blood, taken in connection with sensitization to the hapten diphenylcyclopropenone (DPC). The source of this sequence is a woman aged 25 to 39 with alopecia areata. Some clones in this sample may be carry-over from other donors' samples. The chain employs TRBV20-1 and TRBJ1-1; D ambiguous. CDR3 bases: TGCAGTGCTAGGTCGGATGGGGTGATAGGCACTGAAGCTTTCTTT. This translates into CSARSDGVIGTEAFF.